This T cell receptor (beta chain) is from a study of early T cells in non-severe SARS-CoV-2 infection. This clonotype was recorded many times. Its antigen remains unidentified. One entry per CDR3 protein, called by TCRdb with MiXCR from the 5' RACE reads. The sample carries around 30,000 distinct CDR3 sequences, roughly 5.7% recorded once. The V segment lost 5 bases and the J segment 4 bases; nucleotides outside the gene matches: 9. Germline lookup yields CDR1 SGHVS and CDR2 FNYEAQ. CDR3 length: 15 amino acids. Points from the study as a whole: Anti-spike CD8 responses were favored by VDJdb matching, which missed private and CD4 specificities.

This chain links TRBV7-6 with TRBJ1-1, with 8 positions matching TRBD1. The sample comprised whole blood. The origin of this receptor is an adult who was a healthcare worker with PCR-confirmed SARS-CoV-2 infection or an uninfected control (not recorded which). In nucleotides, the CDR3 is TGTGCCAGCAGCCTCACAACCGGACAGGGCACTGAAGCTTTCTTT. Encoded protein: CASSLTTGQGTEAFF.